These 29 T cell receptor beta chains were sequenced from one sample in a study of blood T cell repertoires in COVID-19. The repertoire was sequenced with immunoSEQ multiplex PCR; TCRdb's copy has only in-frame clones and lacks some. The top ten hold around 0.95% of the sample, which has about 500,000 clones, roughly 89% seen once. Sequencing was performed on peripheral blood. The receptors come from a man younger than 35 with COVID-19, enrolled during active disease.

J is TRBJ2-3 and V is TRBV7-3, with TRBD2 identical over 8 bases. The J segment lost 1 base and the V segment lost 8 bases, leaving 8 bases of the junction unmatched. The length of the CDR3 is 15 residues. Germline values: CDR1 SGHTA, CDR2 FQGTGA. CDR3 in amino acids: CASALTSDRTDTQYF. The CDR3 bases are TGTGCCAGCGCCTTGACTAGCGATCGCACAGATACGCAGTATTTT.

Here the CDR3 reads CASSENGVVSPYEQYF. The CDR3 DNA sequence: TGCGCCAGCAGTGAGAACGGGGTTGTATCCCCCTACGAGCAGTACTTC. This chain connects TRBV10-2 to TRBJ2-7; tentative D call: TRBD2 (5 bases). Germline loops: CDR1 WSHSY, CDR2 SAAADI. The CDR3 is made up of 16 amino acids. Trimming stripped 2 bases from V and 2 bases from J, with 16 bases between.

CDR3 in amino acids: CASSPDLDRRNSPLHF. CDR3 bases: TGTGCCAGCAGCCCCGATCTAGACAGGCGGAATTCACCCCTCCACTTT. The chain has TRBV5-4 and TRBJ1-6, with D possibly TRBD1 on 6 matching bases. V was shortened by 4 bases and J by 7 bases, with 18 bases between the two germline ends. The germline V gene has CDR1 SGHNT and CDR2 YYREEE (reference sequence). This CDR3 comprises 16 residues.

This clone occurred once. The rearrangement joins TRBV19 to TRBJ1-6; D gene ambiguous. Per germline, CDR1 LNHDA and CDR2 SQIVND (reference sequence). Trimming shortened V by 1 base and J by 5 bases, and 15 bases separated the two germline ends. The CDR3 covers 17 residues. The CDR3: CASSIARLGANNSPLHF. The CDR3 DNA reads TGTGCCAGTAGTATAGCGCGACTCGGAGCTAATAATTCACCCCTCCACTTT.

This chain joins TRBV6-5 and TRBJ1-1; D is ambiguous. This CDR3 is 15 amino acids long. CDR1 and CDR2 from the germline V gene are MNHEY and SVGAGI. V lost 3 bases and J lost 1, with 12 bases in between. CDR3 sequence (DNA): TGTGCCAGCAGTTATATCGTCGGAGGGAACACTGAAGCTTTCTTT. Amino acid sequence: CASSYIVGGNTEAFF.

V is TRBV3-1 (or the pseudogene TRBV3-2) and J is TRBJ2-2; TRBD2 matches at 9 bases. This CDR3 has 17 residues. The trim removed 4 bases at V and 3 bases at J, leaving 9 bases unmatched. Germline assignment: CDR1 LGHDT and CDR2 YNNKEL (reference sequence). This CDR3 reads CASSLTRTSDYTGELFF. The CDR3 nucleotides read TGTGCCAGCAGCCTTACGCGGACTAGCGATTACACCGGGGAGCTGTTTTTT.

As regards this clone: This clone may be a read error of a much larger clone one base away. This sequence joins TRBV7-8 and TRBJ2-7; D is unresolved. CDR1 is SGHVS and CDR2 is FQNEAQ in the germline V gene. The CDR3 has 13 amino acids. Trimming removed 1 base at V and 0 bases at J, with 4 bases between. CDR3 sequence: CASSLDSSYEQYF. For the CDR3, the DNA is TGTGCCAGCAGCTTAGATAGCTCCTACGAGCAGTACTTC.

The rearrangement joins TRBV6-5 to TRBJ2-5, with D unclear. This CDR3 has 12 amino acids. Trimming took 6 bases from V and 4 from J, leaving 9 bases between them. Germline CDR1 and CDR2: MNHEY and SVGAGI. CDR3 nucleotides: TGTGCCAGCAGATATAGCCCAGAGACCCAGTACTTC. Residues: CASRYSPETQYF.

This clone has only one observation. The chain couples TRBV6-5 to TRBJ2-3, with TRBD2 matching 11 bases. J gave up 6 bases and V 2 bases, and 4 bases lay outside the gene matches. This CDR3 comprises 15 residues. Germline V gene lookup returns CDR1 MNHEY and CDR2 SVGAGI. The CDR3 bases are TGTGCCAGCAGTTACCTAGCGGGGGGCCTGGATACGCAGTATTTT. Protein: CASSYLAGGLDTQYF.

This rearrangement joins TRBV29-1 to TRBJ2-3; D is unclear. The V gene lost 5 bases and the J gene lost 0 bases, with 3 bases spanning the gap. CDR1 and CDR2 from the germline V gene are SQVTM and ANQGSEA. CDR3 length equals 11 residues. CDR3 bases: TGCAGCGTTCCGAGCACAGATACGCAGTATTTT. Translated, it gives CSVPSTDTQYF.

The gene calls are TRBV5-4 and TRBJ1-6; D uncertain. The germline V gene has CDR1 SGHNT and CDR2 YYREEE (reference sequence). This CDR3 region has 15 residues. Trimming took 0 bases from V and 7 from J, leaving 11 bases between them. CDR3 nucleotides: TGTGCCAGCAGCTTGGACGGTGTGGTGAATTCACCCCTCCACTTT. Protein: CASSLDGVVNSPLHF.

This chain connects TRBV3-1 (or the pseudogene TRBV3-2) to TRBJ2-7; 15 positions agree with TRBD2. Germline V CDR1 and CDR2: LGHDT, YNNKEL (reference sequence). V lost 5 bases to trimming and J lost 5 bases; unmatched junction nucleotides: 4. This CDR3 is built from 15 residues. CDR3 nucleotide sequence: TGTGCCAGCAGCTTGGGACTAGCGGGAGGCAACGAGCAGTACTTC. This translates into CASSLGLAGGNEQYF.

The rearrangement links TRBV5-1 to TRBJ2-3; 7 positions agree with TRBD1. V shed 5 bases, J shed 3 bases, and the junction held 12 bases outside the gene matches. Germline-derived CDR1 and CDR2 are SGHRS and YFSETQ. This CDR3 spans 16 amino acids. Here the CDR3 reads CASREVYRGRTDTQYF. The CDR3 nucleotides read TGCGCCAGCAGAGAAGTTTACAGGGGTAGAACAGATACGCAGTATTTT.

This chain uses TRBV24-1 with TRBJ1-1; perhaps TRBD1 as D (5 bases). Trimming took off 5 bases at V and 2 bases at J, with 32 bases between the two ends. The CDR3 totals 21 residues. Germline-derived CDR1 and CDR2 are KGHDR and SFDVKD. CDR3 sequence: CATSVGRATETLLGFNTEAFF. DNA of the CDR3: TGTGCCACCAGTGTGGGCAGGGCTACCGAAACTCTACTGGGGTTTAACACTGAAGCTTTCTTT.

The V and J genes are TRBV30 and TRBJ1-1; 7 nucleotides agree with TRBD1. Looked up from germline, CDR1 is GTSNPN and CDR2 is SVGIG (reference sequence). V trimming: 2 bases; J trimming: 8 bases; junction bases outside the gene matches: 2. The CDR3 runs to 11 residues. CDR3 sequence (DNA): TGTGCCTGGAGTAGGGGGCCGGAAGCTTTCTTT. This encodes CAWSRGPEAFF.

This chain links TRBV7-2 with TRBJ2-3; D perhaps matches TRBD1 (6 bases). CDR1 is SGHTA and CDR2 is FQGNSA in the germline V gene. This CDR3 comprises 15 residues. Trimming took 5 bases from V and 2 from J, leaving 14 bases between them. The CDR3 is CASSVQGSDTDTQYF. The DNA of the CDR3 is TGTGCCAGCAGCGTACAGGGTTCGGACACAGATACGCAGTATTTT.

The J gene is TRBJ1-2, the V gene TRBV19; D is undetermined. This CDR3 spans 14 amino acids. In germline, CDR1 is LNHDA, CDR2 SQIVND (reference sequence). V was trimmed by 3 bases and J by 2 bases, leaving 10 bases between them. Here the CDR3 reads CASSMRDTNYGYTF. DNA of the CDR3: TGTGCCAGTAGTATGCGAGACACAAACTATGGCTACACCTTC.

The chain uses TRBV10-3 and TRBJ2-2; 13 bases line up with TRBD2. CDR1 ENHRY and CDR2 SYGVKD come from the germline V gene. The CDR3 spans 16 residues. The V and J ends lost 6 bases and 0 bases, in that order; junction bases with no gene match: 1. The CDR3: CAIRGTSGTNTGELFF. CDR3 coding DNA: TGTGCCATCAGGGGGACTAGCGGGACGAACACCGGGGAGCTGTTTTTT.

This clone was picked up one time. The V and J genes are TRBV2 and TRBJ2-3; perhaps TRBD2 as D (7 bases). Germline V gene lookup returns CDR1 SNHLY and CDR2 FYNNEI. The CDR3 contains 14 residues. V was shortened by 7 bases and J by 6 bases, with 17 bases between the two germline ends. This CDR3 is CASTIGGGGDTQYF. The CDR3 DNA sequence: TGTGCCAGCACTATCGGCGGGGGCGGGGATACGCAGTATTTT.

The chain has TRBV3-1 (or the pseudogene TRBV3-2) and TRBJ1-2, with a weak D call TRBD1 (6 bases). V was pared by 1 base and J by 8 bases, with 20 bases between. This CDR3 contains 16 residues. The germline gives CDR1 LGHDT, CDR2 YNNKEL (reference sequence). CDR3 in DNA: TGTGCCAGCAGCCAAGTAGGAACAGGGAGCAGTCGAGGCTACACCTTC. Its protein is CASSQVGTGSSRGYTF.

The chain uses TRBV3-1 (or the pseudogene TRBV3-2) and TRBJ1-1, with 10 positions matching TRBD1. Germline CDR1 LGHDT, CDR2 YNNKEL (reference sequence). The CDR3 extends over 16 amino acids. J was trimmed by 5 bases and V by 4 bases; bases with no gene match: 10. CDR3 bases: TGTGCCAGCAGCCTAGGGACAGGGGTTCGATGGACTGAAGCTTTCTTT. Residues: CASSLGTGVRWTEAFF.

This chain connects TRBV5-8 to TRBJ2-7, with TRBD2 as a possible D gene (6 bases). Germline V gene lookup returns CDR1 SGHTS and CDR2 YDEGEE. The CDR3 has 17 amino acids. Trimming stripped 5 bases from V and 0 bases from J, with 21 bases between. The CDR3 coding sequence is TGTGCCAGCAGAGATGTTGGGCCGGGGGTTCTCTCCTACGAGCAGTACTTC. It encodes CASRDVGPGVLSYEQYF.

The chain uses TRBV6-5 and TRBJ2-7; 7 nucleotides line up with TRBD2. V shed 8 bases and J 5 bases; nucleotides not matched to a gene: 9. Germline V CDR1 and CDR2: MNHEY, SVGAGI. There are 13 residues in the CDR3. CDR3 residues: CASERPGRDEQYF. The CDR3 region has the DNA TGTGCCAGCGAGCGGCCAGGGAGGGACGAGCAGTACTTC.

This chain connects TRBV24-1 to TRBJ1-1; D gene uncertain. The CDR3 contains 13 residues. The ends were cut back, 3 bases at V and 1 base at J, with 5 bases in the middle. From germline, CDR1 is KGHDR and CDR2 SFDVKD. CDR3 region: CATSDSWNTEAFF. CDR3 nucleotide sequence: TGTGCCACCAGTGATAGCTGGAACACTGAAGCTTTCTTT.

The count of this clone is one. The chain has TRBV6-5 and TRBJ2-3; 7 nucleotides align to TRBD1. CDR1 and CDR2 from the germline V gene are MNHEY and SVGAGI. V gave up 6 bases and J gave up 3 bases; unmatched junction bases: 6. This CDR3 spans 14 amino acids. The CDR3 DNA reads TGTGCCAGCAGGATACAGGGGAAAACAGATACGCAGTATTTT. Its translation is CASRIQGKTDTQYF.

CDR3 DNA: TGTGCCAGCAGGGGGGAGGCCCAAGAGACCCAGTACTTC. Encoded protein: CASRGEAQETQYF. The rearrangement links TRBV9 to TRBJ2-5, with D possibly matching TRBD2 (6 bases). V lost 5 bases and J 1 base, leaving 9 bases between the germline ends. This CDR3 is built from 13 residues. Germline V CDR1 and CDR2: SGDLS, YYNGEE. The full variable domain, rest sourced from reference TRBV9 and TRBJ2-5, is DSGVTQTPKHLITATGQRVTLRCSPRSGDLSVYWYQQSLDQGLQFLIQYYNGEERAKGNILERFSAQQFPDLHSELNLSSLELGDSALYFCASRGEAQETQYFGPGTRLLVL.

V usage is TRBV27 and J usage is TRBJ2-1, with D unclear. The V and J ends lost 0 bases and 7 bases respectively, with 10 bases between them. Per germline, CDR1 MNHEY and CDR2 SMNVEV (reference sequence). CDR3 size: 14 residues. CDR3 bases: TGTGCCAGCAGTTTATCTAGTTCTCTAAATGAGCAGTTCTTC. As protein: CASSLSSSLNEQFF.

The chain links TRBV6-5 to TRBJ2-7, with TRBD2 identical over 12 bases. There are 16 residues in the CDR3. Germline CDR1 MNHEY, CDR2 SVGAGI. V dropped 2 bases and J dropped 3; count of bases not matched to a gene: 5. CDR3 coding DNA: TGTGCCAGCAGTTACGCGCTAGCGGGGGGGATCTACGAGCAGTACTTC. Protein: CASSYALAGGIYEQYF.

The CDR3 region has the DNA TGTGCCAGTAACCCGGGGAGCATCGACTACGAGCAGTACTTC. Its translation is CASNPGSIDYEQYF. The V call is TRBV19, the J call TRBJ2-7, with a weak D call TRBD2 (5 bases). Germline lookup yields CDR1 LNHDA and CDR2 SQIVND (reference sequence). Between the trimmed V and J ends, which lost 7 bases and 3 bases, there was a span of 16 bases. CDR3 size: 14 residues. Drawing the rest from reference TRBV19 and TRBJ2-7, the complete variable domain is DGGITQSPKYLFRKEGQNVTLSCEQNLNHDAMYWYRQDPGQGLRLIYYSQIVNDFQKGDIAEGYSVSREKKESFPLTVTSAQKNPTAFYLCASNPGSIDYEQYFGPGTRLTVT.